One sample yielded the 32 T cell receptor beta chains listed below, sequenced in a study of cytomegalovirus exposure and HLA in healthy donors. In the PCR, 60 Vbeta and 13 Jbeta primers were used. TCRdb's table, derived via immunoSEQ multiplex PCR, lists solely in-frame clones and lacks some. The sample includes more than 50,000 clones, roughly 72% of them seen just once. The material sequenced was PBMCs. These receptors originate from a woman aged 45-59 years in good health and CMV-seropositive.

This clone turned up a few times. The CDR3 DNA is TGTGCCAGCAGCTTACCTAGCGGGGGTAATGAGCAGTTCTTC. Translated, it gives CASSLPSGGNEQFF. The chain is built from TRBV7-9 and TRBJ2-1, with 10 bases matching TRBD2. Germline CDR1 and CDR2: SEHNR and FQNEAQ (reference sequence). Trimming removed 2 bases from V and 7 bases from J; junction bases left unmatched: 2. The CDR3 has 14 amino acids.

The chain carries TRBV13 and TRBJ1-2; D is unclear. The CDR3 length is 14 residues. Germline loops: CDR1 PRHDT, CDR2 FYEKMQ (reference sequence). The germline V and J ends were trimmed by 4 bases and 8 bases, with 17 bases remaining between them. The CDR3 sequence: CASSSLSYSGGYTF. The CDR3 DNA sequence: TGTGCCAGCAGCTCCCTCTCTTACTCGGGGGGCTACACCTTC.

J is TRBJ1-2 and V is TRBV6-5, with unresolved D. This CDR3 is built from 15 residues. Germline CDR1 reads MNHEY; CDR2 reads SVGAGI. V was cut by 6 bases and J by 0 bases, with 14 bases left in between. This chain's CDR3 is CASSPNREPNYGYTF. CDR3 nucleotides: TGTGCCAGCAGCCCCAACCGGGAACCTAACTATGGCTACACCTTC.

The V gene is TRBV19, the J gene TRBJ1-1; D might be TRBD1 (5 bases). Deletions cut 2 bases from V and 2 bases from J, with 12 bases between. Germline CDR1 and CDR2: LNHDA and SQIVND (reference sequence). This CDR3 spans 15 amino acids. CDR3 coding DNA: TGTGCCAGTAGTATAAGTCGGACACCAAACACTGAAGCTTTCTTT. Protein: CASSISRTPNTEAFF.

The gene calls are TRBV7-7 and TRBJ2-5; D perhaps matches TRBD1 (5 bases). The germline V and J ends were trimmed by 7 bases and 4 bases, with 10 bases remaining between them. CDR3 length: 12 amino acids. Germline values: CDR1 SSHAT, CDR2 FNYEAQ (reference sequence). CDR3 DNA: TGTGCCAGCAAGGGGATCGCAGAGACCCAGTACTTC. This translates into CASKGIAETQYF.

This clone is a singleton in its sample. This rearrangement joins TRBV19 to TRBJ1-3; the match to TRBD1 covers 9 bases. The V gene end was trimmed by 10 bases and the J gene end by 1 base; junction bases not matched to a gene: 8. CDR3 length: 15 amino acids. Germline V gene sequence: CDR1 LNHDA, CDR2 SQIVND (reference sequence). CDR3 amino acids: CANPDRGESGNTIYF. The CDR3 DNA sequence: TGTGCCAACCCGGACAGGGGAGAATCTGGAAACACCATATATTTT.

The V and J genes are TRBV6-6 and TRBJ1-3; 7 positions agree with TRBD1. V was pared by 6 bases and J by 4 bases, with 6 bases of the junction left unmatched. Germline V gives CDR1 MNHNY, CDR2 SVGAGI (reference sequence). The CDR3 sequence is 14 residues long. CDR3 sequence (DNA): TGTGCCAGCAGGAACCGGGACAGAGGAAACACCATATATTTT. The encoded protein is CASRNRDRGNTIYF.

The rearrangement links TRBV5-4 to TRBJ1-2; 7 bases match TRBD1. CDR3 length: 16 amino acids. The trim removed 0 bases at V and 0 bases at J, leaving 5 bases unmatched. Germline V gene sequence: CDR1 SGHNT, CDR2 YYREEE (reference sequence). CDR3 sequence: CASSLDGTAANYGYTF. The CDR3 region has the DNA TGTGCCAGCAGCTTGGACGGGACAGCCGCTAACTATGGCTACACCTTC.

The rearrangement uses TRBV5-1 and TRBJ2-1, with 12 nucleotides matching TRBD2. This CDR3 has 14 amino acids. The ends lost 4 bases at V and 8 bases at J; junction bases unmatched: 4. Looked up from germline, CDR1 is SGHRS and CDR2 is YFSETQ. As DNA, the CDR3 is TGCGCCAGCAGCCCATGGACTAGCGGGGATGAGCAGTTCTTC. It translates to CASSPWTSGDEQFF.

The chain joins TRBV9 to TRBJ2-1, with TRBD2 matching 9 bases. CDR3 size: 16 residues. The trim removed 7 bases at V and 7 bases at J, leaving 15 bases unmatched. Germline CDR1 and CDR2: SGDLS and YYNGEE. The CDR3 is CASGDAREGPANEQFF. CDR3 DNA sequence: TGTGCCAGCGGAGATGCGCGGGAGGGCCCGGCGAATGAGCAGTTCTTC.

The chain combines TRBV2 with TRBJ1-3; TRBD1 might be the D (5 bases). The CDR3 loop spans 14 amino acids. Germline values: CDR1 SNHLY, CDR2 FYNNEI. Trimming took off 8 bases at V and 0 bases at J, with 11 bases between the two ends. CDR3 protein: CASSLGGSGNTIYF. CDR3 sequence (DNA): TGTGCCAGCTCGTTGGGGGGCTCTGGAAACACCATATATTTT.

This chain connects TRBV2 to TRBJ1-5; tentative D call: TRBD1 (6 bases). Deletions cut 5 bases from V and 3 bases from J, with 11 bases between. CDR1 and CDR2 (germline): SNHLY, FYNNEI. This CDR3 region has 14 residues. In nucleotides, the CDR3 is TGTGCCAGCAGTAGACAGGAAATCAATCAGCCCCAGCATTTT. This gives the protein CASSRQEINQPQHF.

This chain's CDR3 is CAISDGGALAPLEQYF. The CDR3 DNA is TGTGCCATCAGTGATGGAGGGGCACTAGCGCCCTTGGAGCAGTACTTC. The V gene is TRBV10-3, the J gene TRBJ2-7; 7 bases align to TRBD2. This CDR3 spans 16 amino acids. V lost 3 bases, J lost 7 bases, and 15 bases stayed unmatched. Germline V lookup: CDR1 ENHRY, CDR2 SYGVKD.

V gene TRBV30 combines with J gene TRBJ2-7; D is perhaps TRBD1 (5 bases). The CDR3 is 13 residues long. Trimming took off 0 bases at V and 3 bases at J, with 9 bases between the two ends. CDR1 GTSNPN and CDR2 SVGIG come from the germline V gene (reference sequence). The CDR3 here is CAWSVQVHYEQYF. The CDR3 DNA is TGTGCCTGGAGTGTACAGGTACACTACGAGCAGTACTTC.

The chain recombines TRBV30 with TRBJ2-7, with TRBD2 identical over 15 bases. The junction had 10 bases not matched to a gene; V was cut back by 2 bases and J by 2 bases. CDR3 size: 18 residues. Germline V lookup: CDR1 GTSNPN, CDR2 SVGIG (reference sequence). CDR3 DNA: TGTGCCTGGAGTTACGGGACTAGCGGGAGGAAGGACACCTACGAGCAGTACTTC. Amino acid sequence: CAWSYGTSGRKDTYEQYF.

The V and J genes are TRBV19 and TRBJ1-4; possible D gene TRBD1, 6 bases. Trimming cost V 5 bases and J 8 bases, with 21 bases left between them. Germline V lookup: CDR1 LNHDA, CDR2 SQIVND (reference sequence). CDR3 size: 16 residues. The CDR3 nucleotides read TGTGCCAGTAGTCCCCGCCAGGGCAGGGGAAACGAAAAACTGTTTTTT. Protein: CASSPRQGRGNEKLFF. The variable domain in full, with the rest retrieved from reference TRBV19 and TRBJ1-4, is DGGITQSPKYLFRKEGQNVTLSCEQNLNHDAMYWYRQDPGQGLRLIYYSQIVNDFQKGDIAEGYSVSREKKESFPLTVTSAQKNPTAFYLCASSPRQGRGNEKLFFGSGTQLSVL.

This CDR3 is CASSPYGTGDTGELFF. CDR3 bases: TGCGCCAGCAGCCCCTACGGGACAGGGGACACCGGGGAGCTGTTTTTT. The chain links TRBV4-3 to TRBJ2-2, with TRBD1 identical over 10 bases. CDR3 length equals 16 residues. The ends lost 4 bases at V and 3 bases at J; junction bases unmatched: 5. Per the germline V gene, CDR1 is LGHNA and CDR2 is YSLEER.

The V gene is TRBV27, the J gene TRBJ1-1; D unresolved. CDR1 and CDR2 (germline): MNHEY, SMNVEV (reference sequence). CDR3 length: 14 amino acids. The germline V and J ends were trimmed by 6 bases and 3 bases, with 14 bases remaining between them. Written as DNA, the CDR3 is TGTGCCAGCAGATCCCGGCGGGAGTACACTGAAGCTTTCTTT. Amino acids: CASRSRREYTEAFF.

V and J are TRBV4-3 and TRBJ2-7; tentative D call: TRBD2 (6 bases). CDR1 and CDR2 (germline): LGHNA, YSLEER. V dropped 10 bases and J dropped 2 bases, with 18 bases sitting between them. CDR3 length: 14 amino acids. CDR3 DNA: TGCGCCACCACTTCTAAGGAGGGCCCCTACGAGCAGTACTTC. This encodes CATTSKEGPYEQYF.

Only a few counts were recorded for this clone. The J gene is TRBJ2-1, the V gene TRBV10-3; 10 bases match TRBD1. V trimming: 0 bases; J trimming: 7 bases; junction bases outside the gene matches: 3. CDR3 size: 15 residues. Per the germline V gene, CDR1 is ENHRY and CDR2 is SYGVKD. The CDR3 region has the DNA TGTGCCATCAGTGAGTCGGAGGGACAGGGGAATGAGCAGTTCTTC. Translating it yields CAISESEGQGNEQFF.

This chain links TRBV25-1 with TRBJ2-3; no firm D call. Trimming shortened V by 6 bases and J by 4 bases, and 8 bases separated the two germline ends. The CDR3 consists of 12 residues. Germline loops: CDR1 MGHDK, CDR2 SYGVNS. CDR3 sequence: CASSSRADTQYF. DNA for the CDR3: TGTGCCAGCAGCTCAAGAGCAGATACGCAGTATTTT. The full variable domain, in which reference TRBV25-1 and TRBJ2-3 provide the parts outside the CDR3, is EADIYQTPRYLVIGTGKKITLECSQTMGHDKMYWYQQDPGMELHLIHYSYGVNSTEKGDLSSESTVSRIRTEHFPLTLESARPSHTSQYLCASSSRADTQYFGPGTRLTVL.

This clone showed up just once. The chain combines TRBV7-9 with TRBJ1-2; 11 positions agree with TRBD1. The ends lost 4 bases at V and 4 bases at J; junction bases unmatched: 8. Germline CDR1 reads SEHNR; CDR2 reads FQNEAQ (reference sequence). The CDR3 is made up of 16 amino acids. CDR3 amino acids: CASSSGTGGNGYGYTF. The CDR3, as DNA: TGTGCCAGCAGCTCCGGGACAGGGGGTAATGGCTATGGCTACACCTTC.

This clone was detected once. The chain combines TRBV7-8 with TRBJ2-5, with 7 bases lining up with TRBD2. Germline lookup yields CDR1 SGHVS and CDR2 FQNEAQ. The junction had 6 bases not matched to a gene; V was cut back by 1 base and J by 4 bases. The CDR3 contains 15 residues. The CDR3 spells CASSLGVSGGETQYF. In nucleotides, the CDR3 is TGTGCCAGCAGCTTAGGGGTCTCGGGGGGAGAGACCCAGTACTTC.

The chain combines TRBV6-5 with TRBJ2-5; D may be TRBD1 (6 bases). Trimming cost V 3 bases and J 4 bases, with 15 bases left between them. This CDR3 region has 15 residues. The V gene's germline CDR1 is MNHEY and CDR2 SVGAGI. The CDR3 bases are TGTGCCAGCAGTTATCTTGGATCAGGGGCAGAGACCCAGTACTTC. This encodes CASSYLGSGAETQYF.

This chain uses TRBV13 with TRBJ2-5; the D gene is possibly TRBD1 (5 bases). This CDR3 spans 12 amino acids. Germline V gene lookup returns CDR1 PRHDT and CDR2 FYEKMQ (reference sequence). The germline V and J ends were trimmed by 2 bases and 5 bases, with 6 bases remaining between them. The CDR3 bases are TGTGCCAGCAGCTTAACAGGCGAGACCCAGTACTTC. It yields the protein CASSLTGETQYF.

The V gene is TRBV7-3, the J gene TRBJ2-5; maybe TRBD1 (6 bases). Germline CDR1 reads SGHTA; CDR2 reads FQGTGA. This CDR3 spans 13 amino acids. V was clipped by 3 bases and J by 1 base, with 6 bases between them. The CDR3 DNA reads as TGTGCCAGCAGCTTGGGGGCCCAAGAGACCCAGTACTTC. Translation: CASSLGAQETQYF.

This sequence joins TRBV13 and TRBJ2-2, with D tentatively TRBD1 (5 bases). This CDR3 comprises 16 residues. V gave up 5 bases and J gave up 0 bases, with 13 bases separating them. CDR1 PRHDT and CDR2 FYEKMQ come from the germline V gene (reference sequence). CDR3 amino acids: CASSPSDTANTGELFF. CDR3 nucleotide sequence: TGTGCCAGCAGCCCCTCGGACACCGCGAACACCGGGGAGCTGTTTTTT.

J is TRBJ2-5 and V is TRBV7-2; TRBD2 matches at 7 bases. The V and J ends lost 5 bases and 7 bases, in that order; junction bases with no gene match: 13. CDR3 length equals 15 residues. The germline CDR1 and CDR2 sequences are SGHTA and FQGNSA. CDR3 DNA: TGTGCCAGCAGCCTCGGCTTGGTGGGCGGGGGGACCCAGTACTTC. Protein: CASSLGLVGGGTQYF.

This sequence joins TRBV29-1 and TRBJ2-3; 11 bases agree with TRBD2. Germline CDR1 reads SQVTM; CDR2 reads ANQGSEA. The V and J ends lost 8 bases and 4 bases, in that order; junction bases with no gene match: 11. This CDR3 spans 15 amino acids. The CDR3 protein is CSTLTPSGRSDTQYF. The CDR3 DNA reads TGCAGCACATTGACGCCTAGCGGGAGGTCAGATACGCAGTATTTT.

The V gene is TRBV19, the J gene TRBJ2-7; tentative D call: TRBD1 (6 bases). V was trimmed by 9 bases and J by 0 bases, leaving 18 bases between them. The germline V gene encodes CDR1 LNHDA and CDR2 SQIVND (reference sequence). The CDR3 loop spans 15 amino acids. The CDR3 here is CASQPTGLSSYEQYF. The CDR3 DNA follows: TGTGCCAGCCAACCGACAGGCCTAAGCTCCTACGAGCAGTACTTC. Full variable domain (outside the CDR3, taken from reference TRBV19 and TRBJ2-7): DGGITQSPKYLFRKEGQNVTLSCEQNLNHDAMYWYRQDPGQGLRLIYYSQIVNDFQKGDIAEGYSVSREKKESFPLTVTSAQKNPTAFYLCASQPTGLSSYEQYFGPGTRLTVT.

This chain connects TRBV7-9 to TRBJ1-6; possible D gene TRBD1, 5 bases. The V gene's germline CDR1 is SEHNR and CDR2 FQNEAQ (reference sequence). The germline V and J ends were trimmed by 4 bases and 6 bases, with 16 bases remaining between them. The length of the CDR3 is 16 residues. The CDR3 here is CASSSPDRNSNSPLHF. As DNA, the CDR3 is TGTGCCAGCAGCTCCCCCGACAGAAACTCTAATTCACCCCTCCACTTT.

The genes are TRBV18 and TRBJ2-2; 7 bases are a match to TRBD2. Germline V gene sequence: CDR1 KGHSH, CDR2 LQKENI. V trimming: 3 bases; J trimming: 2 bases; junction bases outside the gene matches: 6. The CDR3 spans 16 residues. The chain's CDR3 is CASSPFSGRNTGELFF. The CDR3 DNA is TGTGCCAGCTCACCCTTTAGCGGGCGAAACACCGGGGAGCTGTTTTTT.